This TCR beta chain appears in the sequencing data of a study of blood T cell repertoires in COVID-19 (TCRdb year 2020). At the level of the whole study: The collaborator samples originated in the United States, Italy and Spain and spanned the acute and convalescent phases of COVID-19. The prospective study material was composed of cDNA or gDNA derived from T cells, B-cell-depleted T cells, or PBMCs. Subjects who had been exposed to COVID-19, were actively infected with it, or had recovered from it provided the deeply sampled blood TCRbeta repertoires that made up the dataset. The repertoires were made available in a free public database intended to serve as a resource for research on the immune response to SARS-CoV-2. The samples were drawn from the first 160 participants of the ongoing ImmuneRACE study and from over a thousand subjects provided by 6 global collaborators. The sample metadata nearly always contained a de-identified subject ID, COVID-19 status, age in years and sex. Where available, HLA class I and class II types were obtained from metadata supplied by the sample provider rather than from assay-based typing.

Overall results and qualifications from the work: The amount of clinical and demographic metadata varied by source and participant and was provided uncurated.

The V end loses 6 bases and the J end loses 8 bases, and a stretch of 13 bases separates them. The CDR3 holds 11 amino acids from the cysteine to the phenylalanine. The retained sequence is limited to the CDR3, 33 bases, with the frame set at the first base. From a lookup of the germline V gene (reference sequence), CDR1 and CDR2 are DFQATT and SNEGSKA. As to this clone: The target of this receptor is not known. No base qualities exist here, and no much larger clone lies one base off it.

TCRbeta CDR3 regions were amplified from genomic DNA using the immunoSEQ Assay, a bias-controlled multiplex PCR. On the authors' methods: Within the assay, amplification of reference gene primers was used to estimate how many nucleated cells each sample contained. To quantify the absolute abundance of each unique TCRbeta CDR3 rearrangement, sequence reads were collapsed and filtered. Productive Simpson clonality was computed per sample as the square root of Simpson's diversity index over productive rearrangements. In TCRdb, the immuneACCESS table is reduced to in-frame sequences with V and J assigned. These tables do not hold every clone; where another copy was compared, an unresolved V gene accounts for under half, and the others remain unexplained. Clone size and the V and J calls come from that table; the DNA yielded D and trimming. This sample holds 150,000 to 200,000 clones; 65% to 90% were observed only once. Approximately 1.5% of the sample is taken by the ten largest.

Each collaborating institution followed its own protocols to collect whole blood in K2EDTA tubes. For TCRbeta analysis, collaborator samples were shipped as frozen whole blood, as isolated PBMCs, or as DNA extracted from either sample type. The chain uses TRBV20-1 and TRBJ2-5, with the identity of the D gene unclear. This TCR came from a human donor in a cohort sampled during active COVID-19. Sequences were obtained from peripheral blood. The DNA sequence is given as TGCAGTGCCTCCTCGGGTATAACCCAGTACTTC. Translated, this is CSASSGITQYF.